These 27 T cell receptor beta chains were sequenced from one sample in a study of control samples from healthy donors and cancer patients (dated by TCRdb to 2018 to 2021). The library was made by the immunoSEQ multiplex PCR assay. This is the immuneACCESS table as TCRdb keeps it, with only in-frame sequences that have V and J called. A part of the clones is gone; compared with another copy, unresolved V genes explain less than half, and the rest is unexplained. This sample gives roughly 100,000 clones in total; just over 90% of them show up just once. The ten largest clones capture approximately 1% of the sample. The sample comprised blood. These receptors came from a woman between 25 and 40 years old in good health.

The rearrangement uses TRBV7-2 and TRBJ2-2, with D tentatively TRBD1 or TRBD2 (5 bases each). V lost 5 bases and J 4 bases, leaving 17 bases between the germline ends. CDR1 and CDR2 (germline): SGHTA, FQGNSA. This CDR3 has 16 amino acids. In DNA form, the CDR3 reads TGTGCCAGCAGCGAACTCAAAGGGGAGAGCACCGGGGAGCTGTTTTTT. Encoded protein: CASSELKGESTGELFF.

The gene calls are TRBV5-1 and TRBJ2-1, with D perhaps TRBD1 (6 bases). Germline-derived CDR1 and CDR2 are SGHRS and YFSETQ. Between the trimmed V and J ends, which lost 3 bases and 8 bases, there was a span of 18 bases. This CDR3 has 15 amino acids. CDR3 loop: CASSSTGLFNDEQFF. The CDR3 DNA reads TGCGCCAGCAGCTCAACAGGGTTGTTTAACGATGAGCAGTTCTTC.

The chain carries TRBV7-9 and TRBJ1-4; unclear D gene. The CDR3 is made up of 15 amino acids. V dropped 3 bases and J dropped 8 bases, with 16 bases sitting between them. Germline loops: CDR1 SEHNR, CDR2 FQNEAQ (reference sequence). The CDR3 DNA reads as TGTGCCAGCAGCTTCGGCGACAAGGCGGGGGAAAAACTGTTTTTT. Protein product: CASSFGDKAGEKLFF.

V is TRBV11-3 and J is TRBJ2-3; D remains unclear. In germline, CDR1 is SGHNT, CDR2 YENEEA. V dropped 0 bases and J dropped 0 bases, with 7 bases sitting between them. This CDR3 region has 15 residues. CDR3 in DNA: TGTGCCAGCAGCTTAGATGGGCAGAGCACAGATACGCAGTATTTT. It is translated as CASSLDGQSTDTQYF.

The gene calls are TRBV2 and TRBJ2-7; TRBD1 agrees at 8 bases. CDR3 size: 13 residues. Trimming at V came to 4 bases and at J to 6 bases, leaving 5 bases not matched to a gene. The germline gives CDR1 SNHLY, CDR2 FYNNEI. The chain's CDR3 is CASSVQGVGEQYF. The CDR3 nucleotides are TGTGCCAGCAGTGTACAGGGGGTAGGCGAGCAGTACTTC.

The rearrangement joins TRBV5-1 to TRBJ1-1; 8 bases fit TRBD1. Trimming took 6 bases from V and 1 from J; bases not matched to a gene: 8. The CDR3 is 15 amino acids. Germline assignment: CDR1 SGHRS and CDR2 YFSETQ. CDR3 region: CASIPPGGANTEAFF. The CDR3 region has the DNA TGCGCCAGCATCCCCCCAGGGGGCGCGAACACTGAAGCTTTCTTT.

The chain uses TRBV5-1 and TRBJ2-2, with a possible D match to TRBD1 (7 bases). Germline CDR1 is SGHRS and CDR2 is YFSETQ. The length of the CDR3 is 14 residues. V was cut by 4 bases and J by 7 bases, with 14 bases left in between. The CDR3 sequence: CASSPDREDGELFF. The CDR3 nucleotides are TGCGCCAGCAGCCCTGACAGGGAGGACGGGGAGCTGTTTTTT.

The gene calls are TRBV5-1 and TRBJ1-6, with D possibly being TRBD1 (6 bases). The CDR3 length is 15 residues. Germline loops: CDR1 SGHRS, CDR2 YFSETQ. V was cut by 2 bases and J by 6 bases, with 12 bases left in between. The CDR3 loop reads CASSLGQNGNSPLHF. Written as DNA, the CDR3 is TGCGCCAGCAGCTTAGGACAGAACGGTAATTCACCCCTCCACTTT.

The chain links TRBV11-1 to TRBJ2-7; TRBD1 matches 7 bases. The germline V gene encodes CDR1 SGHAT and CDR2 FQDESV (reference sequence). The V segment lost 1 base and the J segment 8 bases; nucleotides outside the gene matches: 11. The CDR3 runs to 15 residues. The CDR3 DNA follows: TGTGCCAGCAGCTTAGGGGGAACAGGGGTGCGTCAGCAGTACTTC. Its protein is CASSLGGTGVRQQYF.

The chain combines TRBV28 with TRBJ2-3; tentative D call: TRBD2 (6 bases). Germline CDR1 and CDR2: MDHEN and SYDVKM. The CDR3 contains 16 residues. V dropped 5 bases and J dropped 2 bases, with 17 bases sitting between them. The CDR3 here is CASSPAGPGPTDTQYF. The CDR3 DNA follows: TGTGCCAGCAGTCCGGCGGGGCCAGGGCCCACAGATACGCAGTATTTT. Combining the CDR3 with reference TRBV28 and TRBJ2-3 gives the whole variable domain DVKVTQSSRYLVKRTGEKVFLECVQDMDHENMFWYRQDPGLGLRLIYFSYDVKMKEKGDIPEGYSVSREKKERFSLILESASTNQTSMYLCASSPAGPGPTDTQYFGPGTRLTVL.

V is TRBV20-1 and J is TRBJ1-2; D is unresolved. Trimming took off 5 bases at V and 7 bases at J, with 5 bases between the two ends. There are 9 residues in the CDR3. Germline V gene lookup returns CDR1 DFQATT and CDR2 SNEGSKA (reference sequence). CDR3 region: CSAAAGYTF. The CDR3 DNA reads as TGCAGTGCTGCTGCTGGCTACACCTTC.

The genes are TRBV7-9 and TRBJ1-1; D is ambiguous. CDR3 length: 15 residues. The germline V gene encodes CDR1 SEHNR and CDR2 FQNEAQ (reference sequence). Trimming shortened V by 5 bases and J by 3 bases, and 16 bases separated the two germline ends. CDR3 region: CASSPTFNFHTEAFF. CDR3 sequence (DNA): TGTGCCAGCAGCCCGACCTTTAATTTCCACACTGAAGCTTTCTTT.

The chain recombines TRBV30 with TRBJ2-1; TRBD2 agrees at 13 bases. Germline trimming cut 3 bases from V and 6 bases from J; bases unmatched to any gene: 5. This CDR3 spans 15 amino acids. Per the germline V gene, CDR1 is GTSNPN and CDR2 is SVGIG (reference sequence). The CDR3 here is CAWSAGLAGSNEQFF. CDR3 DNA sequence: TGTGCCTGGAGCGCGGGACTAGCGGGAAGCAATGAGCAGTTCTTC.

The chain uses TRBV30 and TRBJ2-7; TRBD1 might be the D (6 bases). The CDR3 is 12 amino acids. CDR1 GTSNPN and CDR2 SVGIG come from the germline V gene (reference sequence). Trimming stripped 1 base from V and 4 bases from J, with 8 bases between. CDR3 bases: TGTGCCTGGAGTGCGGACAGATACGAGCAGTACTTC. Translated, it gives CAWSADRYEQYF.

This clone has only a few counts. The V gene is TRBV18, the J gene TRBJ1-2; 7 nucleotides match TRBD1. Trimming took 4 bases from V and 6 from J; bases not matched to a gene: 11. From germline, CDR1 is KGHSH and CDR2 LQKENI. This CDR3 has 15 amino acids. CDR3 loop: CASSQNPGGSDGYTF. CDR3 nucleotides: TGTGCCAGCTCACAAAACCCAGGGGGTTCCGATGGCTACACCTTC.

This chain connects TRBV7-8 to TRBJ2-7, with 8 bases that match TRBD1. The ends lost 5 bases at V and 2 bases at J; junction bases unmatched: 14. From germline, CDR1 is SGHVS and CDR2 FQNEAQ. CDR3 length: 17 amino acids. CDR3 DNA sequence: TGTGCCAGCAGCGCTTATCCCTACAGGGGGGTAACCTACGAGCAGTACTTC. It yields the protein CASSAYPYRGVTYEQYF. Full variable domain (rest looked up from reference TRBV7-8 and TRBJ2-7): GAGVSQSPRYKVAKRGQDVALRCDPISGHVSLFWYQQALGQGPEFLTYFQNEAQLDKSGLPSDRFFAERPEGSVSTLKIQRTQQEDSAVYLCASSAYPYRGVTYEQYFGPGTRLTVT.

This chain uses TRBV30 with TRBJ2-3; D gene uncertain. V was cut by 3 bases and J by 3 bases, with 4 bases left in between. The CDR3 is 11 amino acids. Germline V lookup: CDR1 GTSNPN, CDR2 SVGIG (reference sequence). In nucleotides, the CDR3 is TGTGCCTGGAGCGGGACAGATACGCAGTATTTT. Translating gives CAWSGTDTQYF.

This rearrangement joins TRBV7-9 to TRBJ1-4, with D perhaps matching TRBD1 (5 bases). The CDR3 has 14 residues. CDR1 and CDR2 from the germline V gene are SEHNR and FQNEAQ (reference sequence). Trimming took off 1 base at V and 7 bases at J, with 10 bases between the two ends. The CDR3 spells CASSLGQGSEKLFF. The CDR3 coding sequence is TGTGCCAGCAGCTTAGGCCAGGGATCTGAAAAACTGTTTTTT.

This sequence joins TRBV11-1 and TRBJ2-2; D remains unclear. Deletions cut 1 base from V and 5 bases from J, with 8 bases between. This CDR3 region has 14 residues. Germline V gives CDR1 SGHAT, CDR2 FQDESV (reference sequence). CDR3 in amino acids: CASSLVLQTGELFF. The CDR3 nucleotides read TGTGCCAGCAGCTTAGTGCTACAGACCGGGGAGCTGTTTTTT. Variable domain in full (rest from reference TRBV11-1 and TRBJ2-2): EAEVAQSPRYKITEKSQAVAFWCDPISGHATLYWYRQILGQGPELLVQFQDESVVDDSQLPKDRFSAERLKGVDSTLKIQPAELGDSAMYLCASSLVLQTGELFFGEGSRLTVL.

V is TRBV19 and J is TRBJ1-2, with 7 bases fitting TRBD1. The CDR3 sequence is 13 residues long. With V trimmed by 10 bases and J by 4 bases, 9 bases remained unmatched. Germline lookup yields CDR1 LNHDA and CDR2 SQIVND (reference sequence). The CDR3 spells CAIDDRVGYGYTF. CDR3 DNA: TGTGCCATCGACGACAGGGTTGGCTATGGCTACACCTTC. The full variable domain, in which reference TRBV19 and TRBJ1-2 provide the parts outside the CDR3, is DGGITQSPKYLFRKEGQNVTLSCEQNLNHDAMYWYRQDPGQGLRLIYYSQIVNDFQKGDIAEGYSVSREKKESFPLTVTSAQKNPTAFYLCAIDDRVGYGYTFGSGTRLTVV.

DNA of the CDR3: TGTGCCAGCAGCCGGGGACGGCAAGAGACCCAGTACTTC. It codes for CASSRGRQETQYF. J is TRBJ2-5 and V is TRBV3-1 (or the pseudogene TRBV3-2), with D perhaps matching TRBD1 or TRBD2 (5 bases each). V was trimmed by 4 bases and J by 2 bases, leaving 8 bases between them. The CDR3 extends over 13 amino acids. Germline CDR1 reads LGHDT; CDR2 reads YNNKEL (reference sequence).

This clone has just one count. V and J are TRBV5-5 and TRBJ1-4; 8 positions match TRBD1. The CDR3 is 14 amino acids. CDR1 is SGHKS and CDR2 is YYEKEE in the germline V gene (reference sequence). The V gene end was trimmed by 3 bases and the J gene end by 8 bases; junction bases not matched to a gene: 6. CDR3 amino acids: CASSSQGAREKLFF. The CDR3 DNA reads TGTGCCAGCAGCTCTCAGGGGGCAAGGGAAAAACTGTTTTTT.

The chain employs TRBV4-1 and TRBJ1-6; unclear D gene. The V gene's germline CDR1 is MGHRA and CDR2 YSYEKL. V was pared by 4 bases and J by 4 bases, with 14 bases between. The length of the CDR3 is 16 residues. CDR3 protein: CASSLQEQTYNSPLHF. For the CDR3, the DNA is TGCGCCAGCAGCCTTCAGGAGCAGACGTATAATTCACCCCTCCACTTT.

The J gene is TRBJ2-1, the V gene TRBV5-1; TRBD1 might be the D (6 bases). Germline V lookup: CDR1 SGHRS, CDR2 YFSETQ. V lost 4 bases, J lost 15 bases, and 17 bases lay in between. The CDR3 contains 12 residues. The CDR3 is CASSMNRDPLFF. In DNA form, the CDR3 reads TGCGCCAGCAGCATGAACAGGGACCCTCTGTTCTTC.

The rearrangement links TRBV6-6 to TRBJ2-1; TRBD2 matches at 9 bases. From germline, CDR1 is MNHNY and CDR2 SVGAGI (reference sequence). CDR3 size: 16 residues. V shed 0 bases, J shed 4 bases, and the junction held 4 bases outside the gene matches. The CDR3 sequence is CASSYSLAGTYNEQFF. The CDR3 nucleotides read TGTGCCAGCAGTTACTCACTAGCGGGTACTTACAATGAGCAGTTCTTC.

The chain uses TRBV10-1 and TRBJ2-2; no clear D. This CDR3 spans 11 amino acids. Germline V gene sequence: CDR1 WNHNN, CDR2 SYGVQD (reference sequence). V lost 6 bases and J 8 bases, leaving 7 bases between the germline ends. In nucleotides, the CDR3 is TGCGCCAGCAGCGAATTAGGGGAGCTGTTTTTT. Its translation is CASSELGELFF.

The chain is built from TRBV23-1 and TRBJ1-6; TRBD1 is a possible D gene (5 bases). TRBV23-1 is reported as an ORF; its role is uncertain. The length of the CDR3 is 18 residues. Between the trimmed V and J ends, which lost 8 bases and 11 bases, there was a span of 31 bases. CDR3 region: CASLYKIEGEVEVTPLHF. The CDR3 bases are TGCGCCAGCCTATATAAAATAGAAGGGGAAGTTGAAGTGACACCCCTCCACTTT.